The 30 T cell receptor beta chains presented below share a single source sample, sequenced in a study of T-cell reconstitution after alpha-beta-depleted transplantation in children. Construction of the TCRbeta library involved unique molecular identifiers. MiXCR, run by TCRdb on the PCR reads, gives a single entry per CDR3 protein. The sample contains about 980,000 distinct CDR3 sequences, about 31% of which appear only once. Sequences were derived from PBMCs, mostly from graft donor cells, sampled 360 days after TCRalphabeta/CD19-depleted stem cell transplant. The receptors shown here come from a boy under two years old who had a stem cell transplant for SCID, so the T cells may come from the graft donor.

This chain connects TRBV6-2 or TRBV6-3 to TRBJ2-3, with 9 positions matching TRBD2. In germline, CDR1 is MNHEY, CDR2 SVGEGT. The CDR3 covers 16 residues. J gave up 1 base and V 6 bases, and 8 bases lay outside the gene matches. The CDR3 bases are TGTGCCAGCAGCCCGCGGGGGGGCAAACGCACAGATACGCAGTATTTT. This translates into CASSPRGGKRTDTQYF.

This clonotype was detected only a few times. This chain uses TRBV5-4 with TRBJ2-5; D perhaps matches TRBD1 (5 bases). Germline assignment: CDR1 SGHNT and CDR2 YYREEE (reference sequence). V dropped 8 bases and J dropped 3 bases, with 11 bases sitting between them. The CDR3 totals 12 residues. CDR3 region: CASGALEETQYF. The CDR3 DNA reads TGTGCCAGTGGGGCGTTAGAAGAGACCCAGTACTTC. Full variable domain (outside the CDR3, taken from reference TRBV5-4 and TRBJ2-5): ETGVTQSPTHLIKTRGQQVTLRCSSQSGHNTVSWYQQALGQGPQFIFQYYREEENGRGNFPPRFSGLQFPNYSSELNVNALELDDSALYLCASGALEETQYFGPGTRLLVL.

There are many counts of this clonotype. The CDR3 DNA follows: TGCGCCAGCAGCTTGGAGGTGGGTGAGCAGTTCTTC. Amino acid sequence: CASSLEVGEQFF. The chain couples TRBV5-1 to TRBJ2-1; D gene ambiguous. Trimming took off 0 bases at V and 9 bases at J, with 7 bases between the two ends. Germline CDR1 and CDR2: SGHRS and YFSETQ. The CDR3 runs 12 residues.

This clonotype occurred a few times. The V gene is TRBV3-1, the J gene TRBJ2-5, with D maybe TRBD2 (5 bases). The CDR3 is 14 residues long. Trimming removed 3 bases from V and 5 bases from J, with 13 bases in between. The germline V gene encodes CDR1 LGHDT and CDR2 YNNKEL (reference sequence). The CDR3 spells CASSQTRLRETQYF. The DNA for the CDR3 is TGTGCCAGCAGCCAGACGCGACTACGGGAGACCCAGTACTTC.

The rearrangement links TRBV7-7 to TRBJ2-1; 10 bases align to TRBD2. Per germline, CDR1 SSHAT and CDR2 FNYEAQ (reference sequence). V was pared by 5 bases and J by 0 bases, with 4 bases of the junction left unmatched. CDR3 length equals 16 residues. CDR3 DNA sequence: TGTGCCAGCAGCAATGGACTAGCGGACTCCTACAATGAGCAGTTCTTC. Amino acid sequence: CASSNGLADSYNEQFF. The entire variable domain, with the rest obtained from reference TRBV7-7 and TRBJ2-1, is as follows: GAGVSQSPRYKVTKRGQDVTLRCDPISSHATLYWYQQALGQGPEFLTYFNYEAQPDKSGLPSDRFSAERPEGSISTLTIQRTEQRDSAMYRCASSNGLADSYNEQFFGPGTRLTVL.

In nucleotides, the CDR3 is TGTGCCAGCAGCACCCGGACTAGCGGGGCCGCCCCTCCGCAGTATTTT. The encoded protein is CASSTRTSGAAPPQYF. The V call is TRBV7-2, the J call TRBJ2-3; 12 nucleotides line up with TRBD2. Germline V lookup: CDR1 SGHTA, CDR2 FQGNSA. The CDR3 runs 16 residues. J gave up 10 bases and V 5 bases, and 13 bases lay outside the gene matches.

This clonotype has only a few counts. The chain uses TRBV5-6 and TRBJ1-4; perhaps TRBD1 as D (5 bases). CDR1 and CDR2 (germline): SGHDT, YYEEEE. This CDR3 is 13 amino acids long. V lost 2 bases, J lost 10 bases, and 12 bases lay in between. CDR3: CASSFVQDTKLFF. The DNA for the CDR3 is TGTGCCAGCAGCTTCGTACAGGATACAAAACTGTTTTTT.

The genes are TRBV5-1 and TRBJ1-1; D not resolved. CDR3 size: 15 residues. Germline values: CDR1 SGHRS, CDR2 YFSETQ. Trimming removed 4 bases from V and 0 bases from J, with 13 bases in between. The CDR3 spells CASSLLSPMNTEAFF. The CDR3 DNA reads as TGCGCCAGCAGCCTATTGTCCCCTATGAACACTGAAGCTTTCTTT.

This chain connects TRBV28 to TRBJ2-1; TRBD2 might be the D (5 bases). The germline V gene encodes CDR1 MDHEN and CDR2 SYDVKM. The CDR3 loop spans 15 amino acids. Trimming left V 8 bases short and J 7 bases short, with 21 bases between. The DNA for the CDR3 is TGTGCCAGCCGCTCGGACTTCTCTACTAGAAATGAGCAGTTCTTC. Translated, it gives CASRSDFSTRNEQFF.

This clonotype came up a few times. This sequence joins TRBV29-1 and TRBJ2-7; 7 positions match TRBD1. The CDR3 covers 13 residues. Germline V gene lookup returns CDR1 SQVTM and CDR2 ANQGSEA. The V and J ends lost 8 bases and 0 bases, in that order; junction bases with no gene match: 7. CDR3 loop: CSRDRPFSYEQYF. The DNA for the CDR3 is TGCAGCAGGGACAGACCCTTCTCCTACGAGCAGTACTTC.

A word on this clonotype: Mismatch with germline at one junction end may stem from a read error. The rearrangement uses TRBV28 and TRBJ1-2; D perhaps matches TRBD1 (5 bases). Germline V gene data show CDR1 as MDHEN and CDR2 as SYDVKM. The length of the CDR3 is 12 residues. CDR3 sequence (DNA): TGTGCCAGCAGCCTTGGGACGCCAACATGGAACTTC. It encodes CASSLGTPTWNF.

Ten or more counts support this clonotype. V usage is TRBV6-2 or TRBV6-3 and J usage is TRBJ2-7; D remains ambiguous. The germline CDR1 and CDR2 sequences are MNHEY and SVGEGT. The CDR3 sequence is 12 residues long. Trimming took 5 bases from V and 2 from J, leaving 7 bases between them. For the CDR3, the DNA is TGTGCCAGCAGTCCGGAAACCTACGAGCAGTACTTC. This codes for CASSPETYEQYF.

A few counts support this clonotype. The rearrangement joins TRBV28 to TRBJ2-1; 8 positions match TRBD1. Germline lookup yields CDR1 MDHEN and CDR2 SYDVKM. The CDR3 spans 14 residues. Unmatched junction bases numbered 7, after V lost 6 bases and J lost 6 bases. CDR3 DNA: TGTGCCAGCAGCCAGACAGGGGCAGTCAATGAGCAGTTCTTC. Protein sequence: CASSQTGAVNEQFF. Full variable domain (rest looked up from reference TRBV28 and TRBJ2-1): DVKVTQSSRYLVKRTGEKVFLECVQDMDHENMFWYRQDPGLGLRLIYFSYDVKMKEKGDIPEGYSVSREKKERFSLILESASTNQTSMYLCASSQTGAVNEQFFGPGTRLTVL.

The gene calls are TRBV12-3 or TRBV12-4 and TRBJ2-1; D is unresolved. There are 14 residues in the CDR3. The V and J ends lost 3 bases and 9 bases respectively, with 15 bases between them. CDR3 in amino acids: CASSLTSYLGEQFF. The CDR3 region has the DNA TGTGCCAGCAGTTTGACCAGCTACCTTGGTGAGCAGTTCTTC.

The chain has TRBV12-5 and TRBJ2-2; 7 bases fit TRBD1. V lost 2 bases, J lost 2 bases, and 11 bases stayed unmatched. CDR1 is LGHNT, CDR2 FRNRAP, per germline. The CDR3 is made up of 18 amino acids. This chain's CDR3 is CASGLTRQGQPNTGELFF. As DNA, the CDR3 is TGTGCTAGTGGTTTGACCCGGCAGGGACAGCCCAACACCGGGGAGCTGTTTTTT.

V usage is TRBV24-1 and J usage is TRBJ2-1, with TRBD2 as a possible D gene (5 bases). Trimming removed 3 bases at V and 5 bases at J, with 13 bases between. Germline V CDR1 and CDR2: KGHDR, SFDVKD. The CDR3 loop spans 15 amino acids. CDR3 sequence: CATSDRERHDNEQFF. In nucleotides, the CDR3 is TGTGCCACCAGTGATCGGGAACGGCACGACAATGAGCAGTTCTTC.

The gene calls are TRBV7-3 and TRBJ2-2, with 16 bases matching TRBD2. V lost 4 bases to trimming and J lost 5 bases; unmatched junction nucleotides: 7. From germline, CDR1 is SGHTA and CDR2 FQGTGA. The CDR3 loop spans 18 amino acids. The CDR3 spells CASSSSGLAGGLTGELFF. CDR3 DNA sequence: TGTGCCAGCAGCTCCTCGGGACTAGCGGGGGGGCTTACCGGGGAGCTGTTTTTT.

The chain couples TRBV20-1 to TRBJ1-1, with TRBD1 identical over 9 bases. J lost 5 bases, V lost 5 bases, and 6 bases had no gene match. Germline CDR1 DFQATT, CDR2 SNEGSKA (reference sequence). This CDR3 has 13 residues. CDR3 loop: CSAQGTGRTEAFF. The DNA for the CDR3 is TGCAGTGCTCAAGGGACAGGGCGGACTGAAGCTTTCTTT.

This sequence joins TRBV11-2 and TRBJ2-7, with 8 bases lining up with TRBD1. V lost 0 bases to trimming and J lost 3 bases; unmatched junction nucleotides: 4. This CDR3 contains 15 residues. Germline assignment: CDR1 SGHAT and CDR2 FQNNGV. The DNA of the CDR3 is TGTGCCAGCAGCTTAGAGGGACAGGAGGACTACGAGCAGTACTTC. It yields the protein CASSLEGQEDYEQYF.

This sequence joins TRBV28 and TRBJ2-5, with a weak D call TRBD1 (6 bases). Trimming removed 6 bases from V and 0 bases from J, with 17 bases in between. Germline assignment: CDR1 MDHEN and CDR2 SYDVKM. The CDR3 runs to 16 residues. CDR3 DNA sequence: TGTGCCAGCAGACCGAGCTGGACAGAGCACCAAGAGACCCAGTACTTC. Translated: CASRPSWTEHQETQYF.

This rearrangement joins TRBV5-1 to TRBJ1-5; the D is unclear. V was clipped by 0 bases and J by 9 bases, with 10 bases between them. CDR1 is SGHRS and CDR2 is YFSETQ in the germline V gene. The CDR3 has 13 amino acids. This chain's CDR3 is CASSLEGGWPQHF. CDR3 nucleotide sequence: TGCGCCAGCAGCTTGGAGGGCGGTTGGCCCCAGCATTTT.

The genes are TRBV7-9 and TRBJ2-7, with 8 bases fitting TRBD2. With V trimmed by 8 bases and J by 4 bases, 7 bases remained unmatched. Germline CDR1 reads SEHNR; CDR2 reads FQNEAQ (reference sequence). The CDR3 is 13 residues long. CDR3 loop: CASDGGALYEQYF. In DNA, the CDR3 is TGTGCCAGCGACGGGGGGGCTTTATACGAGCAGTACTTC.

The genes are TRBV10-2 and TRBJ2-1; perhaps TRBD1 as D (7 bases). Trimming cost V 6 bases and J 4 bases, with 16 bases left between them. The CDR3 runs to 15 residues. CDR1 is WSHSY and CDR2 is SAAADI in the germline V gene. The CDR3 loop reads CASSARGETYNEQFF. The CDR3 bases are TGCGCCAGCAGCGCCAGGGGGGAGACTTACAATGAGCAGTTCTTC.

In DNA form, the CDR3 reads TGCGCCAGCAGCTTGGATTCAGGGGGCTCGGTAGACATTCAGTACTTC. Its translation: CASSLDSGGSVDIQYF. The genes are TRBV5-1 and TRBJ2-4, with 8 bases identical to TRBD1. Unmatched junction bases numbered 10, after V lost 0 bases and J lost 8 bases. This CDR3 region has 16 residues. The germline gives CDR1 SGHRS, CDR2 YFSETQ.

The chain has TRBV9 and TRBJ1-1; D unresolved. This CDR3 contains 13 residues. CDR1 is SGDLS and CDR2 is YYNGEE in the germline V gene. With 0 bases removed from V and 4 bases from J, the gap between germline ends came to 7 bases. Here the CDR3 DNA reads TGTGCCAGCAGCGTAGAAGGGATCACTGAAGCTTTCTTT. As protein: CASSVEGITEAFF.

The V gene is TRBV9, the J gene TRBJ1-2, with D tentatively TRBD1 (6 bases). Looked up from germline, CDR1 is SGDLS and CDR2 is YYNGEE. The CDR3 runs to 14 residues. V shed 4 bases and J shed 7 bases, with 17 bases lying between them. The CDR3 is CASSQGPATGGYTF. The CDR3 DNA follows: TGTGCCAGCAGCCAGGGGCCGGCTACAGGTGGCTACACCTTC.

The chain employs TRBV9 and TRBJ2-5, with D maybe TRBD1 (6 bases). Trimming took 4 bases from V and 1 from J, leaving 17 bases between them. Germline V CDR1 and CDR2: SGDLS, YYNGEE. This CDR3 region has 16 residues. CDR3 protein: CASSRRAGVPQETQYF. Written as DNA, the CDR3 is TGTGCCAGCAGCCGTAGAGCAGGGGTCCCCCAAGAGACCCAGTACTTC.

This sequence joins TRBV7-2 and TRBJ2-7; no clear D gene. Trimming took off 1 base at V and 4 bases at J, with 14 bases between the two ends. CDR3 size: 15 residues. The germline CDR1 and CDR2 sequences are SGHTA and FQGNSA. The CDR3 protein is CASSLEGEASYEQYF. The CDR3 nucleotides read TGTGCCAGCAGCTTAGAAGGAGAGGCCTCTTACGAGCAGTACTTC.

The chain employs TRBV7-2 and TRBJ2-7, with 10 bases matching TRBD2. V lost 2 bases and J lost 7; bases outside the gene matches: 8. The CDR3 is 15 amino acids. CDR1 is SGHTA, CDR2 FQGNSA, per germline. The CDR3 DNA reads TGTGCCAGCAGCTTACTAGCGGGGGCAACCCGGGAGCAGTACTTC. Protein product: CASSLLAGATREQYF.

The V call is TRBV28, the J call TRBJ2-3; D is unresolved. This CDR3 is built from 13 residues. Germline CDR1 and CDR2: MDHEN and SYDVKM. Trimming cost V 8 bases and J 1 base, with 10 bases left between them. The CDR3 region has the DNA TGTGCCAGCGCCCCCGTTGGCACAGATACGCAGTATTTT. It translates to CASAPVGTDTQYF.